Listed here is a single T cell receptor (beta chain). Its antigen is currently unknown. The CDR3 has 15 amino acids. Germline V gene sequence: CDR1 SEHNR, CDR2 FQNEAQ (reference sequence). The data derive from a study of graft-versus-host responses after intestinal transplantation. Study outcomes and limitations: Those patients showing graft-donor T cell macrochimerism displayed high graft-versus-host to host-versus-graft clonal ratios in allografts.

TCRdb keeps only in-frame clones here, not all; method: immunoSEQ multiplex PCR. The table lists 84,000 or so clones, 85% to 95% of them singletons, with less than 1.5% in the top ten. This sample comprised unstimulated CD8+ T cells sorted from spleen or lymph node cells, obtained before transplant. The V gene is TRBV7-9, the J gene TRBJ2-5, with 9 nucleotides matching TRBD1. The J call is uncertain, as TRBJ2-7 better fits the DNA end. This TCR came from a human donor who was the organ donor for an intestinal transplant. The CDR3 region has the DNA TGTGCCAGCAGCGCTTCCGGGACAGGGCCCTACGAGCAGTACTTC. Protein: CASSASGTGPYEQYF.